Shown below are 19 T cell receptor beta chains from a single sample sequenced in a study of spatial heterogeneity in lung cancer. Each CDR3 protein gets one entry after TCRdb re-called the 5' RACE reads with MiXCR. The sample lists 40,000 to 50,000 distinct CDR3 sequences, approximately 15% occurring once. Sample time point: sample taken at primary tumor resection. Whole RNA, which was extracted from tumor, nontumor lung tissue or frozen PBMC, was sequenced without any cell sorting. This material consisted of PBMCs, taken at surgery. The receptors come from a male donor with early-stage non-small cell lung cancer.

Many counts were recorded for this clonotype. The J gene is TRBJ2-3, the V gene TRBV9; 13 nucleotides line up with TRBD2. J gave up 2 bases and V 2 bases, and 14 bases lay outside the gene matches. Germline lookup yields CDR1 SGDLS and CDR2 YYNGEE. This CDR3 has 20 residues. CDR3 loop: CASSVRTSGGQATNTDTQYF. In DNA, the CDR3 is TGTGCCAGCAGCGTCAGGACTAGCGGGGGCCAGGCCACTAACACAGATACGCAGTATTTT.

The chain links TRBV3-1 to TRBJ2-7; 11 nucleotides agree with TRBD1. Unmatched junction bases numbered 4, after V lost 3 bases and J lost 3 bases. The germline gives CDR1 LGHDT, CDR2 YNNKEL (reference sequence). This CDR3 has 15 residues. In nucleotides, the CDR3 is TGTGCCAGCAGCCATAGGACAGGGGGCGGCTACGAGCAGTACTTC. It codes for CASSHRTGGGYEQYF.

This clonotype has a handful of counts. This chain joins TRBV5-1 and TRBJ2-1; tentatively, D is TRBD2 (6 bases). CDR1 and CDR2 from the germline V gene are SGHRS and YFSETQ. V was cut by 7 bases and J by 2 bases, with 16 bases left in between. The CDR3 consists of 15 residues. The CDR3 nucleotides are TGCGCCAGCCGCTACGATGCTAGCGCCTACAATGAGCAGTTCTTC. Encoded protein: CASRYDASAYNEQFF.

This clonotype was seen ten or more times. The genes are TRBV4-3 and TRBJ2-3; D not certain. V lost 0 bases to trimming and J lost 0 bases, with 7 bases between them. CDR1 is LGHNA, CDR2 YSLEER, per germline. CDR3 length: 15 residues. DNA for the CDR3: TGCGCCAGCAGCCAAGAATCTGCTAGCACAGATACGCAGTATTTT. This translates into CASSQESASTDTQYF.

In this sample, this clonotype turned up many times. The rearrangement joins TRBV20-1 to TRBJ1-2; 8 positions agree with TRBD1. The CDR3 totals 14 residues. Germline V gene data show CDR1 as DFQATT and CDR2 as SNEGSKA (reference sequence). V was clipped by 3 bases and J by 4 bases; unmatched bases: 7. This CDR3 is CSASPTGESYGYTF. CDR3 in DNA: TGCAGTGCTAGTCCGACAGGGGAGTCCTATGGCTACACCTTC.

This clonotype was recorded many times. CDR3 sequence: CSAPRLAGAGSSTDTQYF. Written as DNA, the CDR3 is TGCAGTGCTCCCAGACTAGCGGGAGCGGGATCTAGCACAGATACGCAGTATTTT. V is TRBV20-1 and J is TRBJ2-3, with 12 bases aligning to TRBD2. CDR3 length: 18 amino acids. Germline V gene lookup returns CDR1 DFQATT and CDR2 SNEGSKA (reference sequence). Trimming at V came to 5 bases and at J to 0 bases, leaving 12 bases not matched to a gene.

The chain employs TRBV29-1 and TRBJ2-6, with D perhaps matching TRBD1 (6 bases). Per the germline V gene, CDR1 is SQVTM and CDR2 is ANQGSEA. The CDR3 totals 16 residues. Trimming took 2 bases from V and 2 from J, leaving 13 bases between them. The CDR3 bases are TGCAGCGTTGAAATCCTGGGGGCGACTGGGGCCAACGTCCTGACTTTC. Protein product: CSVEILGATGANVLTF.

A few counts support this clonotype. This CDR3 is CSARGSRYEQYF. For the CDR3, the DNA is TGCAGCGCAAGAGGGAGTAGGTACGAGCAGTACTTC. The chain carries TRBV29-1 and TRBJ2-7, with a tentative D call TRBD2 (5 bases). Looked up from germline, CDR1 is SQVTM and CDR2 is ANQGSEA. The CDR3 is 12 residues long. V gave up 7 bases and J gave up 4 bases, with 14 bases separating them.

The rearrangement joins TRBV11-1 to TRBJ2-3, with D possibly TRBD2 on 7 matching bases. The CDR3 is 16 residues long. V shed 3 bases and J shed 3 bases, with 16 bases lying between them. CDR1 SGHAT and CDR2 FQDESV come from the germline V gene (reference sequence). CDR3 residues: CASSFPRGGETDTQYF. In nucleotides, the CDR3 is TGTGCCAGCAGCTTCCCGAGGGGGGGAGAGACAGATACGCAGTATTTT.

The genes are TRBV5-1 and TRBJ2-3; 8 bases fit TRBD1. The V gene end was trimmed by 4 bases and the J gene end by 2 bases; junction bases not matched to a gene: 6. The CDR3 runs 15 residues. CDR1 SGHRS and CDR2 YFSETQ come from the germline V gene. DNA for the CDR3: TGCGCCAGCAGCCCCGAGGACAGGGACACAGATACGCAGTATTTT. It specifies CASSPEDRDTDTQYF.

V and J are TRBV6-2 or TRBV6-3 and TRBJ2-7, with 10 nucleotides matching TRBD2. The CDR3 length is 20 residues. The germline V gene has CDR1 MNHEY and CDR2 SVGEGT. V lost 2 bases and J lost 0; bases outside the gene matches: 16. The CDR3 loop reads CASSYNRQSTSGVTSYEQYF. The CDR3 DNA follows: TGTGCCAGCAGTTACAATCGGCAGTCCACTAGCGGGGTTACCTCCTACGAGCAGTACTTC.

This chain links TRBV5-1 with TRBJ2-1; no definite D call. The germline V and J ends were trimmed by 0 bases and 9 bases, with 13 bases remaining between them. Germline V lookup: CDR1 SGHRS, CDR2 YFSETQ. The CDR3 is made up of 14 amino acids. The CDR3 protein is CASSLEGMETEQFF. As DNA, the CDR3 is TGCGCCAGCAGCTTGGAGGGAATGGAGACTGAGCAGTTCTTC.

This chain connects TRBV29-1 to TRBJ1-6; D is undetermined. V lost 4 bases, J lost 5 bases, and 12 bases lay in between. The CDR3 sequence is 14 residues long. Germline assignment: CDR1 SQVTM and CDR2 ANQGSEA. CDR3 sequence: CSVALGMNNSPLHF. CDR3 nucleotide sequence: TGCAGCGTTGCTTTAGGCATGAATAATTCACCCCTCCACTTT. The whole variable domain, filled in from reference TRBV29-1 and TRBJ1-6, reads SAVISQKPSRDICQRGTSLTIQCQVDSQVTMMFWYRQQPGQSLTLIATANQGSEATYESGFVIDKFPISRPNLTFSTLTVSNMSPEDSSIYLCSVALGMNNSPLHFGNGTRLTVT.

The table lists this clonotype with many counts. V and J are TRBV4-2 and TRBJ2-3, with D unresolved. Trimming left V 0 bases short and J 5 bases short, with 6 bases between. The germline gives CDR1 LGHNA, CDR2 YNFKEQ. The CDR3 length is 13 residues. CDR3 loop: CASSQEPRDTQYF. DNA of the CDR3: TGTGCCAGCAGCCAAGAGCCCCGAGATACGCAGTATTTT.

This sequence joins TRBV28 and TRBJ2-4; D unresolved. Trimming removed 7 bases at V and 0 bases at J, with 22 bases between. CDR3 size: 18 residues. Germline lookup yields CDR1 MDHEN and CDR2 SYDVKM. In nucleotides, the CDR3 is TGTGCCAGCACTCCTTTGACTTATGAGAAGCTAGCCAAAAACATTCAGTACTTC. The encoded protein is CASTPLTYEKLAKNIQYF. Filled out from reference TRBV28 and TRBJ2-4, the complete variable domain reads DVKVTQSSRYLVKRTGEKVFLECVQDMDHENMFWYRQDPGLGLRLIYFSYDVKMKEKGDIPEGYSVSREKKERFSLILESASTNQTSMYLCASTPLTYEKLAKNIQYFGAGTRLSVL.

This clonotype appeared many times. The genes are TRBV5-1 and TRBJ1-6; D is possibly TRBD1 (6 bases). CDR1 is SGHRS, CDR2 YFSETQ, per germline. The CDR3 is made up of 15 amino acids. V was trimmed by 4 bases and J by 7 bases, leaving 15 bases between them. The CDR3 region is CASSGSGTRNSPLHF. CDR3 DNA sequence: TGCGCCAGCAGCGGATCCGGGACACGAAATTCACCCCTCCACTTT.

V and J are TRBV4-1 and TRBJ2-7, with a weak D call TRBD1 (8 bases). The CDR3 is made up of 20 amino acids. Per the germline V gene, CDR1 is MGHRA and CDR2 is YSYEKL. V was cut by 0 bases and J by 2 bases, with 26 bases left in between. The CDR3 DNA sequence: TGCGCCAGCAGCCAAGACCATGGGCCGGGACAGGTGGGGGGGACCTACGAGCAGTACTTC. It encodes CASSQDHGPGQVGGTYEQYF.

This clonotype was observed at least ten times. The CDR3 sequence: CASSQTGDSNTEAFF. The CDR3 region has the DNA TGTGCCAGCAGCCAGACAGGGGATTCGAACACTGAAGCTTTCTTT. The chain is built from TRBV4-2 and TRBJ1-1; 8 nucleotides agree with TRBD1. Germline loops: CDR1 LGHNA, CDR2 YNFKEQ. The trim removed 3 bases at V and 1 base at J, leaving 4 bases unmatched. The CDR3 contains 15 residues.

The chain recombines TRBV12-3 or TRBV12-4 with TRBJ2-3, with TRBD1 as a possible D gene (7 bases). This CDR3 contains 17 residues. V lost 6 bases, J lost 0 bases, and 19 bases lay in between. The CDR3 DNA sequence: TGTGCCAGCAGCACCCATGGCGGGACAGTGAGCACAGATACGCAGTATTTT. Translation: CASSTHGGTVSTDTQYF.